The present T cell receptor beta chain was sequenced within a study of neurological immune-mediated disorders. A 10-nucleotide random UMI tagged transcripts in template-switch 5'RACE cDNA synthesis. From 15-18 subjects, over 190 million TCR-beta sequences were obtained in each sequencing run. TCRdb re-derived calls from the 5' RACE reads in MiXCR, one entry per CDR3 protein. The sample contains 25,000 to 30,000 distinct CDR3 sequences, more than 6.5% of which appear only once. Healthy controls comprised blood bank volunteers in Maryland, USA. This clonotype occurred many times. The sequence was collected from a woman in her forties or fifties in good health. The specimen sequenced was PBMCs.

In DNA, the CDR3 is TGCAGTGCTAAGCCCCTTGCTAGCGGGGGGGCACCAGATACGCAGTATTTT. Protein sequence: CSAKPLASGGAPDTQYF. This sequence joins TRBV20-1 and TRBJ2-3; the match to TRBD2 covers 12 bases. Germline V gene data show CDR1 as DFQATT and CDR2 as SNEGSKA (reference sequence). J was trimmed by 4 bases and V by 4 bases; bases with no gene match: 12. The CDR3 totals 17 residues.